The 5 T cell receptor beta chains reported below all come from one sample, sequenced in a study of T cell responses to AZD1222 COVID-19 vaccine. Data came from immunoSEQ multiplex PCR; TCRdb stores just in-frame clones and leaves some out. The sample lists roughly 160,000 clones, about 92% occurring once. The sequenced sample was peripheral blood, obtained 28 days after the second AZD1222 dose. The source of these receptors is an adult who received the AZD1222 COVID-19 vaccine.

In regard to this clone: At the DNA level, this CDR3 is encoded by other sequences in the same sample as well. Here the CDR3 DNA reads TGCGCCAGCAGCTTGGAAGGACAGGGACCATATGGCTACACCTTC. Its translation: CASSLEGQGPYGYTF. This chain links TRBV5-1 with TRBJ1-2; 8 bases are shared with TRBD1. The germline V gene encodes CDR1 SGHRS and CDR2 YFSETQ. This CDR3 comprises 15 residues. Trimming at V came to 0 bases and at J to 5 bases, leaving 6 bases not matched to a gene.

The chain uses TRBV5-8 and TRBJ1-4; D is possibly TRBD1 (6 bases). Trimming removed 4 bases from V and 10 bases from J, with 17 bases in between. CDR1 is SGHTS, CDR2 YDEGEE, per germline. There are 14 residues in the CDR3. The CDR3 loop is CASSTTGERGKLFF. CDR3 bases: TGTGCCAGCAGCACGACAGGAGAGCGCGGAAAACTGTTTTTT.

The rearrangement joins TRBV2 to TRBJ2-3; D remains unclear. CDR3 length: 13 residues. Germline loops: CDR1 SNHLY, CDR2 FYNNEI. V dropped 7 bases and J dropped 9 bases, with 17 bases sitting between them. The CDR3 nucleotides read TGTGCCAGCATCCCCCGGGCCCATGACACGCAGTATTTT. Translation: CASIPRAHDTQYF.

This rearrangement joins TRBV29-1 to TRBJ2-7, with 12 bases matching TRBD1. J gave up 5 bases and V 0 bases, and 5 bases lay outside the gene matches. Germline V gene sequence: CDR1 SQVTM, CDR2 ANQGSEA. The CDR3 runs to 15 residues. The CDR3 DNA reads TGCAGCGTTGAAGAGGCCGGGACAGGGGGCCACGAGCAGTACTTC. Translated: CSVEEAGTGGHEQYF.

This clone occurred a few times. This chain links TRBV6-2 or TRBV6-3 with TRBJ1-1; 10 bases map to TRBD1. The CDR3 has 17 amino acids. Germline V gene lookup returns CDR1 MNHEY and CDR2 SVGEGT. V dropped 5 bases and J dropped 1; count of bases not matched to a gene: 10. The CDR3 coding sequence is TGTGCCAGCAGTGATCGACAGGGGGCACTGAGGAACACTGAAGCTTTCTTT. Translating it yields CASSDRQGALRNTEAFF.